The 3 T cell receptor beta chains listed next were all sequenced from one sample in a study of chemoradiotherapy in HPV16-positive cancers (dated 2022 in TCRdb). Libraries came from the immunoSEQ multiplex PCR assay. Not all clones reach the TCRdb copy of this immuneACCESS table, which keeps in-frame sequences only. Checked studies attribute under half of the gap to unresolved V genes and leave the rest unexplained. This sample is represented by more than 1,100 clones; around 86% of them were singletons. Of the sample, approximately 7% falls within the top ten clones. The sample was tumor tissue, taken from a patient who underwent chemoradiotherapy. The source is a human donor with HPV-associated anogenital cancer.

The J gene is TRBJ2-2, the V gene TRBV29-1, with 7 bases that match TRBD1. The CDR3 loop spans 15 amino acids. Germline trimming cut 5 bases from V and 6 bases from J; bases unmatched to any gene: 12. Germline-derived CDR1 and CDR2 are SQVTM and ANQGSEA. The CDR3 sequence: CSVFRQGVGAGELFF. The CDR3 DNA reads TGCAGCGTTTTTCGACAGGGTGTTGGGGCCGGGGAGCTGTTTTTT.

The V gene is TRBV5-5, the J gene TRBJ2-6; TRBD1 matches 8 bases. Trimming cost V 4 bases and J 0 bases; bases outside gene matches: 12. The CDR3 runs 19 residues. Germline lookup yields CDR1 SGHKS and CDR2 YYEKEE (reference sequence). CDR3 DNA: TGTGCCAGCAGCACGGGACAGGCCCCGGGGTACTCTGGGGCCAACGTCCTGACTTTC. Translation: CASSTGQAPGYSGANVLTF.

The chain carries TRBV11-2 and TRBJ2-3, with a possible D match to TRBD2 (5 bases). Germline CDR1 is SGHAT and CDR2 is FQNNGV. The CDR3 contains 15 residues. Trimming left V 0 bases short and J 1 base short, with 8 bases between. The CDR3 DNA reads TGTGCCAGCAGCTTAGACGGAGGACGCACAGATACGCAGTATTTT. This encodes CASSLDGGRTDTQYF.